This is a list of T cell receptor beta chains from one sample in a study of control samples from healthy donors and cancer patients. Data came from immunoSEQ multiplex PCR; TCRdb stores just in-frame clones and leaves some out. The sample yields over 100,000 clones, more than 80% seen once. The sequenced sample was blood. The receptor set was obtained from a man between 35 and 55 years old in good health. Each CDR3 is given with its conserved first and last residue. D genes are given only for firm matches. Clone size is given for some rows only: seen once, a few or many times, or a class if the clone is expanded.

v_call: TRBV4-2; clone_size: -; d_call: TRBD1; j_call: TRBJ1-1; cdr3_nt: TGTGCCAGCAGCCAAGATCGTGGACAGGGAACTGAAGCTTTCTTT; cdr3_aa: CASSQDRGQGTEAFF
v_call: TRBV3-1/TRBV3-2; clone_size: -; d_call: -; j_call: TRBJ1-3; cdr3_nt: TGTGCCGGCAGCCAAAGGGTCTCTGGAAACACCATATATTTT; cdr3_aa: CAGSQRVSGNTIYF
v_call: TRBV9; clone_size: -; d_call: -; j_call: TRBJ2-1; cdr3_nt: TGTGCCAGCACCCCTGGTGTCGATTTCTACAATGAGCAGTTCTTC; cdr3_aa: CASTPGVDFYNEQFF
v_call: TRBV6-4; clone_size: -; d_call: -; j_call: TRBJ2-5; cdr3_nt: TGTGCCAGCAGTAGAACCCATGAGGAGACCCAGTACTTC; cdr3_aa: CASSRTHEETQYF
v_call: TRBV27; clone_size: -; d_call: -; j_call: TRBJ1-6; cdr3_nt: TGTGCCAGCACCCTCGGGAATTCACCCCTCCACTTT; cdr3_aa: CASTLGNSPLHF
v_call: TRBV12-3/TRBV12-4; clone_size: once; d_call: -; j_call: TRBJ1-1; cdr3_nt: TGTGCCAGTTTGGACTCAGGTGAAGCTTTCTTT; cdr3_aa: CASLDSGEAFF
v_call: TRBV3-1/TRBV3-2; clone_size: once; d_call: -; j_call: TRBJ2-1; cdr3_nt: TGTGCCAGCAGCCAAGGAACTAGCTCCTACAATGAGCAGTTCTTC; cdr3_aa: CASSQGTSSYNEQFF
v_call: TRBV9; clone_size: few; d_call: -; j_call: TRBJ2-7; cdr3_nt: TGTGCCAGCAGCGTAGGCGGGACACTGTCCTACGAGCAGTACTTC; cdr3_aa: CASSVGGTLSYEQYF
v_call: TRBV10-3; clone_size: -; d_call: TRBD1; j_call: TRBJ2-1; cdr3_nt: TGTGCCATCAGTGGTGGGACAGGGGGCGATGAGCAGTTCTTC; cdr3_aa: CAISGGTGGDEQFF
v_call: TRBV7-3; clone_size: -; d_call: -; j_call: TRBJ2-7; cdr3_nt: TGTGCCAGCAGCTCACCGGGACCGGATAGGGAGCAGTACTTC; cdr3_aa: CASSSPGPDREQYF
v_call: TRBV2; clone_size: -; d_call: -; j_call: TRBJ2-5; cdr3_nt: TGTGCCAGCAGGGATAGTCCGGGTCGCAAGACCCAGTACTTC; cdr3_aa: CASRDSPGRKTQYF
v_call: TRBV5-1; clone_size: once; d_call: TRBD2; j_call: TRBJ2-1; cdr3_nt: TGCGCCAGCAGCTTGGGCGACGGGGGGGCCAATGAGCAGTTCTTC; cdr3_aa: CASSLGDGGANEQFF